This TCR beta chain appears in the sequencing data of a study of blood T cell repertoires in COVID-19. The wider study: From the United States, Italy and Spain came samples of acute and convalescent COVID-19.

V gave up 3 bases and J gave up 2 bases; unmatched junction bases: 4. Looked up from germline, CDR1 is KGHSH and CDR2 is LQKENI. CDR3 length equals 14 residues. How the authors handled the data: Using reference gene primer amplification, nucleated cell counts were estimated. The method was immunoSEQ multiplex PCR; TCRdb's version includes in-frame clones alone and lacks a portion of them. From that table come the V and J calls and clone size; the DNA was used to work out D and trimming. The table lists tens of thousands of clones, over 75% of them singletons. V and J are TRBV18 and TRBJ2-7; TRBD1 matches 7 bases. Input material: peripheral blood. This receptor was taken from a woman of 80 years or more with COVID-19, enrolled during active disease. CDR3 coding DNA: TGTGCCAGCTCACCCGGACAGGCCACCTACGAGCAGTACTTC. This gives the protein CASSPGQATYEQYF. Together with reference TRBV18 and TRBJ2-7, the CDR3 gives the full variable domain: NAGVMQNPRHLVRRRGQEARLRCSPMKGHSHVYWYRQLPEEGLKFMVYLQKENIIDESGMPKERFSAEFPKEGPSILRIQQVVRGDSAAYFCASSPGQATYEQYFGPGTRLTVT.